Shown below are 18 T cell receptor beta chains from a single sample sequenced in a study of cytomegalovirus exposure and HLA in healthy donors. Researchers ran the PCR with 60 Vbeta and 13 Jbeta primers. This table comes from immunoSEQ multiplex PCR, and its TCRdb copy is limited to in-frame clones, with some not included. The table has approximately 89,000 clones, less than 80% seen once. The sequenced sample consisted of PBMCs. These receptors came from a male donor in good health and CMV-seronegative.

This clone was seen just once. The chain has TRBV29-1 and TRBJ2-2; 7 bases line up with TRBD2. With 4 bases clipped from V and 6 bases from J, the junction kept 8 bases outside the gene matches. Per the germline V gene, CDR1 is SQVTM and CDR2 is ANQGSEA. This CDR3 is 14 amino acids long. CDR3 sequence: CSVGRETGAGELFF. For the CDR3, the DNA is TGCAGCGTTGGGCGGGAGACGGGGGCCGGGGAGCTGTTTTTT.

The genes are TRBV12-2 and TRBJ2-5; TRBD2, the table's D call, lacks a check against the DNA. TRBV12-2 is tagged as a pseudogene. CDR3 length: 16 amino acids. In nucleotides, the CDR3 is TGTGCAAGTCGCTTAGGGAGAGCCTCCCCCCCGGGGACCCAGTACTTC. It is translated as CASRLGRASPPGTQYF.

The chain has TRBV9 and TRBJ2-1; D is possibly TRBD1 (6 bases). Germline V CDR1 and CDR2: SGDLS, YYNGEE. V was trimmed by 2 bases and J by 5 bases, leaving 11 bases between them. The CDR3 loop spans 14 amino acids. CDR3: CASSVRDTDNEQFF. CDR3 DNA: TGTGCCAGCAGCGTCCGGGACACGGACAATGAGCAGTTCTTC. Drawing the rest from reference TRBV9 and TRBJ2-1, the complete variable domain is DSGVTQTPKHLITATGQRVTLRCSPRSGDLSVYWYQQSLDQGLQFLIQYYNGEERAKGNILERFSAQQFPDLHSELNLSSLELGDSALYFCASSVRDTDNEQFFGPGTRLTVL.

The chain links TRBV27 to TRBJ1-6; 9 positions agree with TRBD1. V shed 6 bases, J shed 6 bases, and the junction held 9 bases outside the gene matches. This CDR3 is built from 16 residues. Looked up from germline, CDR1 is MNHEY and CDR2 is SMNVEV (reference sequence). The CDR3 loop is CASRGLDRGPNSPLHF. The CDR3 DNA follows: TGTGCCAGCAGGGGACTGGACAGGGGACCTAATTCACCCCTCCACTTT.

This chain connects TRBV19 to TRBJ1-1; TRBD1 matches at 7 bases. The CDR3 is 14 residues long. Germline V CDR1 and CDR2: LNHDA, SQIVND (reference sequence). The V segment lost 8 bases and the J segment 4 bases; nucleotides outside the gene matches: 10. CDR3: CASLTTYRGTEAFF. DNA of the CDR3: TGTGCCAGTCTTACAACGTACAGGGGCACTGAAGCTTTCTTT.

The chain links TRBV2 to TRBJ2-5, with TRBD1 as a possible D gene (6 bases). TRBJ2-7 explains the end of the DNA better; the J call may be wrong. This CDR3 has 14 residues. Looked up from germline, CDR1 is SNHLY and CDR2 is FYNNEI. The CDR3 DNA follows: TGTGCCAGCAGGAACAGGGTCCTCTCCTACGAGCAGTACTTC. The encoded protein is CASRNRVLSYEQYF.

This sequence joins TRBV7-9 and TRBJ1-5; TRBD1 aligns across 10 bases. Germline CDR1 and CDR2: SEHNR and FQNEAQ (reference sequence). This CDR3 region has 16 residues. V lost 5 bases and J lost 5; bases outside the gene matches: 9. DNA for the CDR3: TGTGCCAGCAGCGGGGGGACAGGGGCGGGCGATCAGCCCCAGCATTTT. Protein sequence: CASSGGTGAGDQPQHF. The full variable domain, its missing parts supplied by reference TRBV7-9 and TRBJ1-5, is DTGVSQNPRHKITKRGQNVTFRCDPISEHNRLYWYRQTLGQGPEFLTYFQNEAQLEKSRLLSDRFSAERPKGSFSTLEIQRTEQGDSAMYLCASSGGTGAGDQPQHFGDGTRLSIL.

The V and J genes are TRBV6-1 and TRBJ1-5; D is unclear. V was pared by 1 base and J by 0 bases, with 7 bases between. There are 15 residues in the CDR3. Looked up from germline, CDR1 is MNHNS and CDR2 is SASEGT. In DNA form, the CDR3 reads TGTGCCAGCAGTGAAGGGCAGATTAGCAATCAGCCCCAGCATTTT. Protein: CASSEGQISNQPQHF.

Here the CDR3 reads CASKFRSTRNLDTQYF. The CDR3 DNA follows: TGTGCCAGTAAGTTTCGATCGACTAGAAATTTGGATACGCAGTATTTT. The gene calls are TRBV19 and TRBJ2-3, with D possibly being TRBD2 (6 bases). Trimming cost V 7 bases and J 6 bases, with 23 bases left between them. CDR3 length equals 16 residues. Germline V gene lookup returns CDR1 LNHDA and CDR2 SQIVND (reference sequence).

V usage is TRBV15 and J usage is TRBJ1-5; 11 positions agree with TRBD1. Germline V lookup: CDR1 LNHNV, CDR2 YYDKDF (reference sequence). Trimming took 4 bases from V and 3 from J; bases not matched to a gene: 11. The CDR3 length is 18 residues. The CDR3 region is CATSTSKWTGGLNQPQHF. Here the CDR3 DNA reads TGTGCCACCAGCACCTCTAAATGGACAGGGGGCCTCAATCAGCCCCAGCATTTT.

The DNA of the CDR3 is TGTGCCAGCGAATGGTCGGGCACTGAAGCTTTCTTT. This encodes CASEWSGTEAFF. This chain joins TRBV6-1 and TRBJ1-1; D is undetermined. This CDR3 comprises 12 residues. From germline, CDR1 is MNHNS and CDR2 SASEGT. The V gene lost 8 bases and the J gene lost 4 bases, with 11 bases spanning the gap.

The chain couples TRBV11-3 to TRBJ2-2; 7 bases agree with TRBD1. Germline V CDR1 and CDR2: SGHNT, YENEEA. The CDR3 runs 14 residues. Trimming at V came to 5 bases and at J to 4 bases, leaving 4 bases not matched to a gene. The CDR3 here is CASSRQGTTGELFF. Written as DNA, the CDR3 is TGTGCCAGCAGCCGACAGGGAACCACCGGGGAGCTGTTTTTT.

The DNA of the CDR3 is TGTGCCTGGAGTGTAGGTACTAGCGGGGGGCGAGTGCAGTTCTTC. Translated, it gives CAWSVGTSGGRVQFF. The chain links TRBV30 to TRBJ2-1, with TRBD2 identical over 12 bases. CDR1 is GTSNPN, CDR2 SVGIG, per germline (reference sequence). The CDR3 is 15 amino acids. The junction had 9 bases not matched to a gene; V was cut back by 0 bases and J by 12 bases.

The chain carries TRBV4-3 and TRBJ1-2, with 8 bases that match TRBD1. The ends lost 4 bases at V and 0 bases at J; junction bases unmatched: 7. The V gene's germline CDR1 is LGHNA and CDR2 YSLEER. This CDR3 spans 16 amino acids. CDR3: CASSPESTGANYGYTF. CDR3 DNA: TGCGCCAGCAGCCCAGAGTCGACAGGGGCTAACTATGGCTACACCTTC.

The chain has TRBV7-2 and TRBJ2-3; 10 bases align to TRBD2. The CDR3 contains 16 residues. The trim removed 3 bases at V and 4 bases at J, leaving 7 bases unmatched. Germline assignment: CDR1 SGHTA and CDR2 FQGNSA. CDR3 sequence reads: CASSLGAGGLADTQYF. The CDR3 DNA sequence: TGTGCCAGCAGCTTGGGAGCGGGGGGGCTCGCAGATACGCAGTATTTT.

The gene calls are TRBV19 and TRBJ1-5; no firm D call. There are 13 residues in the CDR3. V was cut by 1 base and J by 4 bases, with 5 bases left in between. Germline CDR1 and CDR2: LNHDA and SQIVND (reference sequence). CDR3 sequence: CASSIAQNQPQHF. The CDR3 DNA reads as TGTGCCAGTAGTATAGCACAGAATCAGCCCCAGCATTTT.

The CDR3 sequence is CASSQGRGGQTRDTQYF. In nucleotides, the CDR3 is TGCGCCAGCAGCCAGGGCCGCGGGGGGCAAACGAGGGATACGCAGTATTTT. The gene calls are TRBV4-3 and TRBJ2-3; 8 positions agree with TRBD2. J gave up 6 bases and V 3 bases, and 14 bases lay outside the gene matches. Per the germline V gene, CDR1 is LGHNA and CDR2 is YSLEER. The CDR3 is made up of 17 amino acids.

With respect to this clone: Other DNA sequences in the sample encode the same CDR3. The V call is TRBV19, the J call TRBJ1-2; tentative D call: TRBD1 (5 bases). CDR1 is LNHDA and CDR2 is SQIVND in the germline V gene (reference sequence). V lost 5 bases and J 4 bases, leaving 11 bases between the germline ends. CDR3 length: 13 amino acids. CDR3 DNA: TGTGCCAGTAGTGGTCAGGGAGGCTATGGCTACACCTTC. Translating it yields CASSGQGGYGYTF.